Reported below is one T cell receptor (beta chain). These data belong to a study of blood T cell repertoires in COVID-19. Study overall: Acute and convalescent COVID-19 specimens originated in the United States, Italy and Spain. T cells, B-cell-depleted T cells, or PBMCs supplied cDNA or gDNA.

In the source study's methods: Counts of nucleated cells, estimated from reference gene primer amplification, were obtained. The protocol was immunoSEQ multiplex PCR, while the TCRdb copy is restricted to in-frame clones and leaves out a portion. That table is the source of V, J and clone size, and D and trimming were worked out from the DNA. This repertoire shows approximately 220,000 clones, approximately 80% found once; its top ten account for about 27%. In germline, CDR1 is SGHVS, CDR2 FQNEAQ. J lost 7 bases, V lost 5 bases, and 2 bases had no gene match. The CDR3 is 13 amino acids. This receptor was taken from a man aged 35-49 years with acute or convalescent COVID-19. This chain joins TRBV7-8 and TRBJ2-4; 10 bases line up with TRBD1. Sequencing was done on a sample of peripheral blood. The CDR3 DNA reads as TGTGCCAGCAGCGTGGACAGGGGGAACATTCAGTACTTC. It codes for CASSVDRGNIQYF.